Included here is one T cell receptor (beta chain) sequence, with context. The antigen remains undetermined. The data are from a study of blood T cells in healthy people across ages. Study-wide findings and caveats: Estimates based on one million T cells were treated as lower bounds.

Primed by a sample-barcoded 5' primer and a J-beta primer mix, a second PCR proceeded for about 6 to 11 cycles. The template-switch adaptor was a 5' adaptor with 12 random nucleotides. It tagged each cDNA molecule. A minimum of 3 million CDR3-containing paired-end reads was obtained for each sample. MiXCR, applied by TCRdb to the 5' RACE reads, yields one record per CDR3 protein. The sample includes 1 million or so distinct CDR3 sequences, 45% of them seen just once. Caucasian, healthy and from Russia, the donors were aged between about 6 and 90. The sequenced material came from blood. This receptor was taken from a woman aged 55-75 years in good health.

The chain's CDR3 is CASSESGGLAGVETQYF. The CDR3 region has the DNA TGTGCCAGCAGTGAATCGGGGGGTCTAGCGGGAGTAGAGACCCAGTACTTC. The chain recombines TRBV6-1 with TRBJ2-5, with TRBD2 matching 10 bases. This CDR3 contains 17 residues. Trimming took 2 bases from V and 4 from J; bases not matched to a gene: 10. Per the germline V gene, CDR1 is MNHNS and CDR2 is SASEGT.